This TCR beta chain was recovered during a study of T-cell memory formation after mild COVID-19. The CDR3 runs to 15 residues. Trimming removed 4 bases from V and 7 bases from J; junction bases left unmatched: 11. In TCRdb, the 5' RACE reads were re-called with MiXCR into one record per CDR3 protein. The repertoire holds 170,000 or so distinct CDR3 sequences, around 21% seen once, with 20% to 25% in the top ten. The J gene is TRBJ2-7, the V gene TRBV12-3 or TRBV12-4; 9 positions agree with TRBD1. Sequenced material: PBMCs or a T cell subset sorted from them (not recorded which). The receptor was derived from an adult woman who had mild COVID-19 (a few samples of this study predate the infection). Cell type and time point are not known. The CDR3 DNA follows: TGTGCCAGCAGTTCCCCAGGGACAGGGCTTCGAGAGCAGTACTTC. This encodes CASSSPGTGLREQYF.